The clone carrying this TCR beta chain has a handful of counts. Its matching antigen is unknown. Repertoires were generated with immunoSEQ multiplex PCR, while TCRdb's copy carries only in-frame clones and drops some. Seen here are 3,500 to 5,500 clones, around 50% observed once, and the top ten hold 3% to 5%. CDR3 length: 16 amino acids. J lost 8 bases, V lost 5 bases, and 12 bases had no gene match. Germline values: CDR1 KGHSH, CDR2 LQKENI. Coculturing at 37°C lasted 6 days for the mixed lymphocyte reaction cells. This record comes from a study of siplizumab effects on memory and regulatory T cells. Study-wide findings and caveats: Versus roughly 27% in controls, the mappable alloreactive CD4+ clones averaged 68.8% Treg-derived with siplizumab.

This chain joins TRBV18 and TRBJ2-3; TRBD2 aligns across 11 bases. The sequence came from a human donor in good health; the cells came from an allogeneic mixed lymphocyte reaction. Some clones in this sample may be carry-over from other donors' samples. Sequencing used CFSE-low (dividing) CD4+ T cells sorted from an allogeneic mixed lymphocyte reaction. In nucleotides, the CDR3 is TGTGCCAGCTCAGAACAGGGGGCCACTAGCGGGGGTACGCAGTATTTT. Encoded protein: CASSEQGATSGGTQYF.